The text below deals with one T cell receptor (beta chain). These data come from a study of blood T cell repertoires in COVID-19. As for the study in general: Samples of COVID-19 (acute and convalescent) were obtained from the United States, Italy and Spain.

Under the authors' procedure: Amplification from reference gene primers served as the basis for estimated nucleated cell counts. Using immunoSEQ multiplex PCR, the repertoire was profiled, and TCRdb retains in-frame clones only, with some absent. Clone size and V and J calls were adopted from that table, with D and trimming inferred from the DNA. The sample consists of over 100,000 clones, approximately 88% of them appearing once. Trimming removed 8 bases from V and 3 bases from J, with 13 bases in between. This CDR3 comprises 13 residues. The germline CDR1 and CDR2 sequences are LGHDT and YNNKEL (reference sequence).

This sequence originates from a woman aged 65 to 85 with acute or convalescent COVID-19. The sample was peripheral blood. The gene calls are TRBV3-1 (or the pseudogene TRBV3-2) and TRBJ1-1, with a possible D match to TRBD1 (6 bases). In nucleotides, the CDR3 is TGTGCCAGCCGTCAGGGGCTTTACACTGAAGCTTTCTTT. It encodes CASRQGLYTEAFF.